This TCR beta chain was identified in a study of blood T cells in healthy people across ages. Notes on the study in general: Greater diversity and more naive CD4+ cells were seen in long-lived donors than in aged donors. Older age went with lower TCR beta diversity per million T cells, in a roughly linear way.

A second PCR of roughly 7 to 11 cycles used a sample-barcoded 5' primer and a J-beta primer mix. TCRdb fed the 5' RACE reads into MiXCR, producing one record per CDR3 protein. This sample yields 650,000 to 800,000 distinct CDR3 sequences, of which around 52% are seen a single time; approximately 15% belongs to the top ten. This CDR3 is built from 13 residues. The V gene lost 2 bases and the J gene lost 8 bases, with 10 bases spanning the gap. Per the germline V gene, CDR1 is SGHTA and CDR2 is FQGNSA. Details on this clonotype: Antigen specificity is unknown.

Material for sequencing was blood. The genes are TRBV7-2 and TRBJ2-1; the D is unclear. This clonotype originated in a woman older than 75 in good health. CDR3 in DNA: TGTGCCAGCAGCTTAACCACTTGGGATGAGCAGTTCTTC. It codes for CASSLTTWDEQFF.